The 10 T cell receptor beta chains given below trace back to one sample, sequenced in a study of T cells in pancreatic ductal adenocarcinoma. Surgery without prior neoadjuvant therapy was the treatment of the selected pancreatic ductal adenocarcinoma patients. TCRdb keeps only in-frame clones here, not all; method: immunoSEQ multiplex PCR. The table shows about 29,000 clones, with approximately 94% occurring only once. Source material: PBMCs. Receptors were obtained from a human donor with pancreatic ductal adenocarcinoma.

The rearrangement links TRBV9 to TRBJ1-1; D possibly corresponds to TRBD1 (5 bases). This CDR3 spans 20 amino acids. The germline CDR1 and CDR2 sequences are SGDLS and YYNGEE. V gave up 2 bases and J gave up 8 bases, with 34 bases separating them. The CDR3 DNA reads as TGTGCCAGCAGCGTGGACCCGCTTCCTGGGGACGGACGGTGGGGCGAGGAAGCTTTCTTT. The encoded protein is CASSVDPLPGDGRWGEEAFF.

The J gene is TRBJ2-5, the V gene TRBV5-1; no reliable D call. This CDR3 is 15 amino acids long. The V and J ends lost 5 bases and 0 bases respectively, with 14 bases between them. Germline-derived CDR1 and CDR2 are SGHRS and YFSETQ. CDR3 amino acids: CASSKRPAYQETQYF. CDR3 DNA: TGCGCCAGCAGTAAACGACCCGCGTACCAAGAGACCCAGTACTTC.

This chain links TRBV11-2 with TRBJ2-2, with D perhaps matching TRBD1 or TRBD2 (6 bases each). This CDR3 region has 15 residues. With 5 bases removed from V and 5 bases from J, the gap between germline ends came to 15 bases. Germline values: CDR1 SGHAT, CDR2 FQNNGV. The CDR3 is CASSPGGTTTGELFF. CDR3 DNA sequence: TGTGCCAGCAGCCCGGGCGGGACAACAACCGGGGAGCTGTTTTTT.

The rearrangement links TRBV27 to TRBJ1-6, with 9 bases that match TRBD1. Germline values: CDR1 MNHEY, CDR2 SMNVEV (reference sequence). The V and J ends lost 2 bases and 7 bases, in that order; junction bases with no gene match: 3. CDR3 size: 15 residues. The CDR3 DNA follows: TGTGCCAGCAGTTTAACAGGGGGCGTCAATTCACCCCTCCACTTT. Translating it yields CASSLTGGVNSPLHF.

This chain links TRBV7-2 with TRBJ2-7, with TRBD1 as a possible D gene (5 bases). Per germline, CDR1 SGHTA and CDR2 FQGNSA. V gave up 5 bases and J gave up 3 bases, with 17 bases separating them. This CDR3 contains 15 residues. This CDR3 reads CASSAQANSIYEQYF. CDR3 bases: TGTGCCAGCAGCGCACAGGCAAACTCGATCTACGAGCAGTACTTC.

The V gene is TRBV27, the J gene TRBJ2-7; D is possibly TRBD1 or TRBD2 (5 bases each). The V gene's germline CDR1 is MNHEY and CDR2 SMNVEV (reference sequence). This CDR3 is built from 13 residues. Trimming took off 4 bases at V and 0 bases at J, with 7 bases between the two ends. The CDR3 reads CASSSGASYEQYF. The DNA for the CDR3 is TGTGCCAGCAGTTCCGGGGCCTCCTACGAGCAGTACTTC.

A remark on this clone: The sample has other DNA sequences that encode this CDR3 too. The chain recombines TRBV27 with TRBJ2-5; TRBD1 might be the D (6 bases). The V end lost 6 bases, the J end lost 1 base, and 9 bases lay between the germline ends. The germline CDR1 and CDR2 sequences are MNHEY and SMNVEV (reference sequence). This CDR3 comprises 13 residues. CDR3 region: CASRGHLQETQYF. The CDR3 DNA reads as TGTGCCAGCAGGGGACACCTCCAAGAGACCCAGTACTTC.

V and J are TRBV6-1 and TRBJ1-1; 8 bases line up with TRBD1. The CDR3 totals 15 residues. Trimming at V came to 4 bases and at J to 0 bases, leaving 4 bases not matched to a gene. Germline V CDR1 and CDR2: MNHNS, SASEGT. The CDR3 coding sequence is TGTGCCAGCAGTGGGCAGGGGGCGGTGAACACTGAAGCTTTCTTT. It encodes CASSGQGAVNTEAFF.

The chain couples TRBV27 to TRBJ2-7; TRBD2 aligns across 15 bases. The germline CDR1 and CDR2 sequences are MNHEY and SMNVEV (reference sequence). After removal of 7 bases from V and 3 bases from J, the junction contained 13 bases not matched to a gene. CDR3 size: 18 residues. The chain's CDR3 is CASNATGLAGGFFYEQYF. The CDR3 DNA follows: TGTGCCAGCAATGCCACCGGACTAGCGGGAGGGTTCTTCTACGAGCAGTACTTC.

The rearrangement joins TRBV7-6 to TRBJ2-7; TRBD1 matches 7 bases. CDR1 SGHVS and CDR2 FNYEAQ come from the germline V gene. V was clipped by 1 base and J by 3 bases; unmatched bases: 3. The CDR3 is 14 amino acids. The CDR3 nucleotides are TGTGCCAGCAGCTTAGTAGGGGGCGGCTACGAGCAGTACTTC. It translates to CASSLVGGGYEQYF. Variable domain in full (rest from reference TRBV7-6 and TRBJ2-7): GAGVSQSPRYKVTKRGQDVALRCDPISGHVSLYWYRQALGQGPEFLTYFNYEAQQDKSGLPNDRFSAERPEGSISTLTIQRTEQRDSAMYRCASSLVGGGYEQYFGPGTRLTVT.